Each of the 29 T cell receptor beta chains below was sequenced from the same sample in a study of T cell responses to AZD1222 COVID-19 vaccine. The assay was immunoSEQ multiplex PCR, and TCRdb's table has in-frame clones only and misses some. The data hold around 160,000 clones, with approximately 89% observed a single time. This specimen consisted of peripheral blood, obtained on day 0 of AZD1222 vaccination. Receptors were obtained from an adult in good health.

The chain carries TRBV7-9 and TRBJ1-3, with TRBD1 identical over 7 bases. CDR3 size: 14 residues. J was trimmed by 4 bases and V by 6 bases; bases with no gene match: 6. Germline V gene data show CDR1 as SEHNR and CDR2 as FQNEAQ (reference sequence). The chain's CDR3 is CASSYGTDGNTIYF. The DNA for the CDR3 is TGTGCCAGCAGTTACGGGACAGACGGAAACACCATATATTTT.

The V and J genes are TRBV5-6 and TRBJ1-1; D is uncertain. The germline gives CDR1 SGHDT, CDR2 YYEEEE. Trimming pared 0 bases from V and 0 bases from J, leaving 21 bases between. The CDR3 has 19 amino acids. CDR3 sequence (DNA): TGTGCCAGCAGCTTGGTGGTAGCAGGATCTGTAGGTGTGAACACTGAAGCTTTCTTT. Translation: CASSLVVAGSVGVNTEAFF.

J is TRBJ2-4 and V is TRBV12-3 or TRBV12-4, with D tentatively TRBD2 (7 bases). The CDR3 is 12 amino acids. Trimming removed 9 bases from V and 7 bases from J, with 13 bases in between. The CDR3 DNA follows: TGTGCCAGTATAGGGGGGGAGAACATTCAGTACTTC. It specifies CASIGGENIQYF.

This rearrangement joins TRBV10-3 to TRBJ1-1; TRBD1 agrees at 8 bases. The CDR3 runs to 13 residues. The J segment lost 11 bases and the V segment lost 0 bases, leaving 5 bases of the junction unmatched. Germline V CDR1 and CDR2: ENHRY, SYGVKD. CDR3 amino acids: CAISESGQGRAFF. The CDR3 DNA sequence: TGTGCCATCAGTGAGTCCGGACAGGGTCGGGCTTTCTTT.

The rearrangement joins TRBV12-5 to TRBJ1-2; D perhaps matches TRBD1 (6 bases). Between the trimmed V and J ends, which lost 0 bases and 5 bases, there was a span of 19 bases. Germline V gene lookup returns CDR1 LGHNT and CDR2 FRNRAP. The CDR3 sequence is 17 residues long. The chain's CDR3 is CASGLVHGRGTVYGYTF. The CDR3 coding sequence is TGTGCTAGTGGTTTGGTACACGGGAGGGGGACGGTATATGGCTACACCTTC.

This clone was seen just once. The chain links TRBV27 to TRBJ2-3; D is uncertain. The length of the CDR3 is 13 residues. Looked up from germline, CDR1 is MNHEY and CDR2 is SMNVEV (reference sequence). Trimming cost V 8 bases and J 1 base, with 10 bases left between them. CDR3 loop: CASRRTGTDTQYF. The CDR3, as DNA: TGTGCCAGCCGGCGGACGGGCACAGATACGCAGTATTTT.

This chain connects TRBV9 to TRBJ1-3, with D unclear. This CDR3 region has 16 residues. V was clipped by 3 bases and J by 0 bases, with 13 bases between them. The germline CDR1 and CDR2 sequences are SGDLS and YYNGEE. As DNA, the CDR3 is TGTGCCAGCAGCGCGGGTCCTTCGCCCTCTGGAAACACCATATATTTT. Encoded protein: CASSAGPSPSGNTIYF. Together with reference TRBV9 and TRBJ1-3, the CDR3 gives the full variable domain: DSGVTQTPKHLITATGQRVTLRCSPRSGDLSVYWYQQSLDQGLQFLIQYYNGEERAKGNILERFSAQQFPDLHSELNLSSLELGDSALYFCASSAGPSPSGNTIYFGEGSWLTVV.

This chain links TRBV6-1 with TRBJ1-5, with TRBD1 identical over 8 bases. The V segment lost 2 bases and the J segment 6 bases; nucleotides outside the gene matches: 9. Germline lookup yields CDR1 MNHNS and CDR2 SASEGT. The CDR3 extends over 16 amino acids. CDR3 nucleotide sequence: TGTGCCAGCAGTGAATTCGACAGGGGCGGTACTCAGCCCCAGCATTTT. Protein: CASSEFDRGGTQPQHF.

CDR3 sequence (DNA): TGTGCCAGCAGCAAGGAGAGCAATGAGCAGTTCTTC. Its protein product is CASSKESNEQFF. The genes are TRBV2 and TRBJ2-1; no firm D call. V dropped 6 bases and J dropped 6 bases, with 9 bases sitting between them. The CDR3 extends over 12 amino acids. The germline V gene has CDR1 SNHLY and CDR2 FYNNEI. The whole variable domain, remainder taken from reference TRBV2 and TRBJ2-1, is EPEVTQTPSHQVTQMGQEVILRCVPISNHLYFYWYRQILGQKVEFLVSFYNNEISEKSEIFDDQFSVERPDGSNFTLKIRSTKLEDSAMYFCASSKESNEQFFGPGTRLTVL.

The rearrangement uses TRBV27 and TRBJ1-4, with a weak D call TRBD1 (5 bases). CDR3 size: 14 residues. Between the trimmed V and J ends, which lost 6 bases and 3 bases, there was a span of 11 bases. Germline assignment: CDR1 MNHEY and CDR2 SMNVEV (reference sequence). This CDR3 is CASRWGGSNEKLFF. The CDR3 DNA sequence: TGTGCCAGCAGATGGGGGGGATCTAATGAAAAACTGTTTTTT.

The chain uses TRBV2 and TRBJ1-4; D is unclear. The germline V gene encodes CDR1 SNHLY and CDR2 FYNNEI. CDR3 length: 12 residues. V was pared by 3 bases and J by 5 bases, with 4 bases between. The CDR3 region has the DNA TGTGCCAGCAGTGAGCAGAATGAAAAACTGTTTTTT. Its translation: CASSEQNEKLFF. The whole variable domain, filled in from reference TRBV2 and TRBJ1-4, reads EPEVTQTPSHQVTQMGQEVILRCVPISNHLYFYWYRQILGQKVEFLVSFYNNEISEKSEIFDDQFSVERPDGSNFTLKIRSTKLEDSAMYFCASSEQNEKLFFGSGTQLSVL.

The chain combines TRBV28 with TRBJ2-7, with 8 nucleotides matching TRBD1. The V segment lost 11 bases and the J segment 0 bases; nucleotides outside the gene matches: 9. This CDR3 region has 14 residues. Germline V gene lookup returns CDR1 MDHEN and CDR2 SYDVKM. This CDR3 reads CAAKTGDLSYEQYF. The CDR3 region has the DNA TGTGCCGCCAAGACAGGGGACCTCTCCTACGAGCAGTACTTC.

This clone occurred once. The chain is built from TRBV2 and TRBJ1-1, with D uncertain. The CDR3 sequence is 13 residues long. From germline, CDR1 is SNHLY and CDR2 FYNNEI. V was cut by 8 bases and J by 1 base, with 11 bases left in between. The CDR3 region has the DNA TGTGCCAGCCACTCCCCAGCGAACACTGAAGCTTTCTTT. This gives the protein CASHSPANTEAFF. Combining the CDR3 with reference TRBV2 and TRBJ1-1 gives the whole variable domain EPEVTQTPSHQVTQMGQEVILRCVPISNHLYFYWYRQILGQKVEFLVSFYNNEISEKSEIFDDQFSVERPDGSNFTLKIRSTKLEDSAMYFCASHSPANTEAFFGQGTRLTVV.

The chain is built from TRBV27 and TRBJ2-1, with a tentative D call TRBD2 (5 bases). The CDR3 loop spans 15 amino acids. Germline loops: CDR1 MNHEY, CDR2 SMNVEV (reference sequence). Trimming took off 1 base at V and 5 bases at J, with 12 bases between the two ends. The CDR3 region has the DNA TGTGCCAGCAGTTTATGGACTTCTCCCCACAATGAGCAGTTCTTC. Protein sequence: CASSLWTSPHNEQFF.

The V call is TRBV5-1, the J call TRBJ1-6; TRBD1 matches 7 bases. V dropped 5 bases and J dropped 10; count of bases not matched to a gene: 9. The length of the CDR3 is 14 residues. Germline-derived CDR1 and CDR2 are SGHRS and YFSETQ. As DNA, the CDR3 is TGCGCCAGCAGTCGACAGGGAGGCTTCTCACCCCTCCACTTT. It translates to CASSRQGGFSPLHF. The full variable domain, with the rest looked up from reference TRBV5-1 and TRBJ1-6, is KAGVTQTPRYLIKTRGQQVTLSCSPISGHRSVSWYQQTPGQGLQFLFEYFSETQRNKGNFPGRFSGRQFSNSRSEMNVSTLELGDSALYLCASSRQGGFSPLHFGNGTRLTVT.

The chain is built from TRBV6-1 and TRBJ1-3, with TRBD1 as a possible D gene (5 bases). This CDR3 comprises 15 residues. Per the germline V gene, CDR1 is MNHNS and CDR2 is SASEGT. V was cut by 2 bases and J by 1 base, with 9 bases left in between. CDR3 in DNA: TGTGCCAGCAGTGAATACCGACAGTCTGGAAACACCATATATTTT. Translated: CASSEYRQSGNTIYF.

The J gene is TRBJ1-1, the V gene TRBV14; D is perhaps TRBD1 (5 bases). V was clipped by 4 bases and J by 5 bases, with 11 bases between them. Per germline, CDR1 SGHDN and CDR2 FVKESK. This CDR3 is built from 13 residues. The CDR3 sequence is CASSLWGGTEAFF. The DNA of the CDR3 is TGTGCCAGCAGCCTTTGGGGGGGGACTGAAGCTTTCTTT.

The CDR3 loop is CASSPWDRASGELFF. The CDR3 region has the DNA TGCGCCAGCAGCCCCTGGGACAGGGCTAGCGGGGAGCTGTTTTTT. The chain has TRBV5-1 and TRBJ2-2; 9 nucleotides match TRBD1. The CDR3 loop spans 15 amino acids. Germline V CDR1 and CDR2: SGHRS, YFSETQ. Germline trimming cut 4 bases from V and 7 bases from J; bases unmatched to any gene: 8.

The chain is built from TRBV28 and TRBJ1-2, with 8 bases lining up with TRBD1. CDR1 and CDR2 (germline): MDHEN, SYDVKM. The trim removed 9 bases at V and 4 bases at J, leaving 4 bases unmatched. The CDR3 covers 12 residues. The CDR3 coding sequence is TGTGCCAGTACCGACAGGGGCTATGGCTACACCTTC. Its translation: CASTDRGYGYTF.

In DNA form, the CDR3 reads TGTGCCAGCAGCCCCGCTAAGGGGGGGGACTACAATGAGCAGTTCTTC. Translation: CASSPAKGGDYNEQFF. The V and J genes are TRBV4-2 and TRBJ2-1, with D tentatively TRBD2 (7 bases). The CDR3 totals 16 residues. The germline V and J ends were trimmed by 4 bases and 3 bases, with 16 bases remaining between them. Germline assignment: CDR1 LGHNA and CDR2 YNFKEQ.

DNA of the CDR3: TGTGCCGGGGACAGGGCCTATGGCTACACCTTC. Translating gives CAGDRAYGYTF. This sequence joins TRBV2 and TRBJ1-2; 9 nucleotides agree with TRBD1. V lost 11 bases to trimming and J lost 4 bases; unmatched junction nucleotides: 2. CDR1 and CDR2 from the germline V gene are SNHLY and FYNNEI. The CDR3 sequence is 11 residues long.

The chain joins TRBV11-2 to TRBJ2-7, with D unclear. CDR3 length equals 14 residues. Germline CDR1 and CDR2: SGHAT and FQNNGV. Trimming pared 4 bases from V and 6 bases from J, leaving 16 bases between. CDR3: CASSSQGSLGEQYF. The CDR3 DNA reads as TGTGCCAGCAGCTCGCAAGGCAGCCTGGGCGAGCAGTACTTC.

The CDR3 DNA reads as TGTGCTAGCCTGAAAGGGACAGGCAACACCGGGGAGCTGTTTTTT. It is translated as CASLKGTGNTGELFF. V usage is TRBV7-7 and J usage is TRBJ2-2, with TRBD1 matching 8 bases. The CDR3 has 15 amino acids. Germline values: CDR1 SSHAT, CDR2 FNYEAQ (reference sequence).

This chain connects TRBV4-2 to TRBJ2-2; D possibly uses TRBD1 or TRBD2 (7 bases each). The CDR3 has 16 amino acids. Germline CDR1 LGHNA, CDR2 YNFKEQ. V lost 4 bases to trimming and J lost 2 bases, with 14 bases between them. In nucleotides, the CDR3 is TGTGCCAGCAGCCCAGCGGGACAGCAAAACACCGGGGAGCTGTTTTTT. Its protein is CASSPAGQQNTGELFF.

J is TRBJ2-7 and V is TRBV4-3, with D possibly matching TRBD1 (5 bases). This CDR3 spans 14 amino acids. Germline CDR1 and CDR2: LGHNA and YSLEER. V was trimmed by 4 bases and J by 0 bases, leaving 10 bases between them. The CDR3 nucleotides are TGCGCCAGCAGCCTTGACGACAGCTCCTACGAGCAGTACTTC. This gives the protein CASSLDDSSYEQYF.

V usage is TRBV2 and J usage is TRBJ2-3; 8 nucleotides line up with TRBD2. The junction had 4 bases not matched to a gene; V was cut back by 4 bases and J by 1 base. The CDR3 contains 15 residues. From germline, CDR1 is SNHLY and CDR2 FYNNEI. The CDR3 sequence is CASSGPRGGTDTQYF. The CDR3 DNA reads TGTGCCAGCAGTGGCCCGCGGGGGGGCACAGATACGCAGTATTTT.

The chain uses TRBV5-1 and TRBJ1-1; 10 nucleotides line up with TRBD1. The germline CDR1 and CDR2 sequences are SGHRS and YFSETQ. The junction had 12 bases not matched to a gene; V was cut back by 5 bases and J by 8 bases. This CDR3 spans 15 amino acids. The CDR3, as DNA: TGCGCCAGCAGATCGAGACAGGGGGCCGGGGGAGAAGCTTTCTTT. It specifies CASRSRQGAGGEAFF.

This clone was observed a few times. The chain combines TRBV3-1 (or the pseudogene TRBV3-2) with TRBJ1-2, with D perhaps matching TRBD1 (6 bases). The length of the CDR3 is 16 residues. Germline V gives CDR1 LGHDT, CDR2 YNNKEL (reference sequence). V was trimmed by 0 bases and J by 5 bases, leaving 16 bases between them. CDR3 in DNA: TGTGCCAGCAGCCAAGAGACAGGTGGATCCTTATATGGCTACACCTTC. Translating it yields CASSQETGGSLYGYTF.

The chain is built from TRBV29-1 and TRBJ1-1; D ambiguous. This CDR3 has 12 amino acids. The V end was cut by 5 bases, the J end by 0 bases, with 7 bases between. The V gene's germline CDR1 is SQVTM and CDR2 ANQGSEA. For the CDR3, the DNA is TGCAGCGTTTCCCGGATGAACACTGAAGCTTTCTTT. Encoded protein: CSVSRMNTEAFF.